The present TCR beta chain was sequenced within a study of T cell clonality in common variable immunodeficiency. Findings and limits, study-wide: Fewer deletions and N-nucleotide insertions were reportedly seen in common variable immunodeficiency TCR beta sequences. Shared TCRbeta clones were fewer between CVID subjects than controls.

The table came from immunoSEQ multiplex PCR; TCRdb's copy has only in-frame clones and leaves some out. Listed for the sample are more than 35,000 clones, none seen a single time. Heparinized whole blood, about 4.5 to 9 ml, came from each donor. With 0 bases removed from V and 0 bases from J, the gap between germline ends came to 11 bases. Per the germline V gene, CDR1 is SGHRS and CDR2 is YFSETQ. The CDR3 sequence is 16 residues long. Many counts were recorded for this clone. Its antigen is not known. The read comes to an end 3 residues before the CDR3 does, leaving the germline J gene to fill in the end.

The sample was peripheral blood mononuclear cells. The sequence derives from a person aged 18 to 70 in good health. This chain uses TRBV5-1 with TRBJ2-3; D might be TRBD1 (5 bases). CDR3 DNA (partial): TGCGCCAGCAGCTTGGCCATGTGGGGCAGCACAGATACG. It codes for CASSLAMWGSTDT. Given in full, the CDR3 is CASSLAMWGSTDTQYF.